The 2 T cell receptor beta chains listed next were all sequenced from one sample in a study of T cell clonotyping in hematopoietic cell transplantation. Clones were read by immunoSEQ multiplex PCR, and TCRdb kept only the in-frame ones, dropping some. The table lists approximately 41,000 clones, approximately 95% of them singletons. The sample comprised peripheral blood mononuclear cells. Source of these receptors: a man between 25 and 39 years old in good health. Some clones in this sample may be carry-over from other donors' samples.

The chain links TRBV12-5 to TRBJ2-2; D is perhaps TRBD1 (6 bases). The V end was cut by 2 bases, the J end by 4 bases, with 14 bases between. The V gene's germline CDR1 is LGHNT and CDR2 FRNRAP. The CDR3 covers 16 residues. The CDR3 DNA sequence: TGTGCTAGTGGTTTGTGGCAGGGGAGTATCACCGGGGAGCTGTTTTTT. This encodes CASGLWQGSITGELFF.

This rearrangement joins TRBV4-1 to TRBJ1-2, with D possibly TRBD1 on 6 matching bases. CDR1 is MGHRA, CDR2 YSYEKL, per germline. V lost 4 bases and J 6 bases, leaving 15 bases between the germline ends. This CDR3 has 14 amino acids. As DNA, the CDR3 is TGCGCCAGCAGCCTCGAGGAGGGGGTGGATGGCTACACCTTC. Protein product: CASSLEEGVDGYTF.